This is a list of T cell receptor beta chains from one sample in a study of blood T cell repertoires in COVID-19. The table came from immunoSEQ multiplex PCR; TCRdb's copy has only in-frame clones and leaves some out. This table holds about 86,000 clones, approximately 83% found once. Sequencing used peripheral blood. The receptor source for this set is a woman of 80 years or more with active or convalescent COVID-19. CDR3s leave out the opening cysteine and the closing phenylalanine or tryptophan. Clone sizes are given selectively: once, few, many, or a class where the clone is expanded.

J	size	V	CDR3
TRBJ1-5	-	TRBV29-1	SVEGEGGQPQH
TRBJ2-1	-	TRBV30	AWSGGRALNEQF
TRBJ2-1	-	TRBV27	ASRWTSGHNEQF
TRBJ2-3	-	TRBV7-8	ASSSRQGRADTQY
TRBJ2-7	few	TRBV5-1	ASSLQGLGYEQY
TRBJ2-1	-	TRBV7-2	ASSTQMDRNNEQF
TRBJ1-1	-	TRBV3-1/TRBV3-2	ASSQTTNTEAF
TRBJ2-7	-	TRBV28	ASSLGGLAGTYEQY
TRBJ1-2	-	TRBV28	ASRTVDRVDGYT
TRBJ2-5	-	TRBV18	ASSPGTEETQY
TRBJ2-7	once	TRBV15	ATRGTGSSYEQY
TRBJ2-7	-	TRBV30	AWSVSGSDQY
TRBJ1-1	few	TRBV5-1	ASSLDRVGTEAF
TRBJ1-4	-	TRBV7-9	ASSSGQEDEKLF
TRBJ1-2	-	TRBV7-2	ARARGYNYGYT
TRBJ2-7	once	TRBV5-1	ASRGTGKGEQY
TRBJ2-5	-	TRBV5-5	ASSLSPGRQETQY
TRBJ1-1	-	TRBV6-2/TRBV6-3	ASSPQGGTTEAF
TRBJ2-1	-	TRBV29-1	SVYSGGPYNEQF
TRBJ1-5	-	TRBV10-3	AISESAQPQH
TRBJ2-3	once	TRBV10-2	ASSDEAGTDTQY
TRBJ2-4	-	TRBV10-3	AISEIGGGPGKNIQY
TRBJ1-1	once	TRBV2	ASSEGTPDMGTEAF
TRBJ2-7	-	TRBV2	ASSTGARSEQY
TRBJ2-3	-	TRBV9	ASSPGLADTDTQY
TRBJ1-6	once	TRBV12-3/TRBV12-4	ASSTGVSPLH
TRBJ2-2	few	TRBV7-2	ASSLRGQGYDTGELF
TRBJ2-3	-	TRBV29-1	SATRAGGGSTDTQY
TRBJ1-1	-	TRBV29-1	SVRRLKAF
TRBJ2-3	-	TRBV28	ASSPLGRTSTDTQY
TRBJ2-5	-	TRBV18	ASSPNGWTQY
TRBJ2-7	-	TRBV7-2	ASSLDGGQSYEQY
TRBJ2-1	-	TRBV14	ASSQESLVDEQF
TRBJ1-2	few	TRBV19	ASSWTGRGYGYT
TRBJ2-2	-	TRBV15	ATSAEGNTGELF
TRBJ2-4	-	TRBV5-1	ASSETSGRGGWQY
TRBJ1-2	few	TRBV2	ASSGQGGLYGYT